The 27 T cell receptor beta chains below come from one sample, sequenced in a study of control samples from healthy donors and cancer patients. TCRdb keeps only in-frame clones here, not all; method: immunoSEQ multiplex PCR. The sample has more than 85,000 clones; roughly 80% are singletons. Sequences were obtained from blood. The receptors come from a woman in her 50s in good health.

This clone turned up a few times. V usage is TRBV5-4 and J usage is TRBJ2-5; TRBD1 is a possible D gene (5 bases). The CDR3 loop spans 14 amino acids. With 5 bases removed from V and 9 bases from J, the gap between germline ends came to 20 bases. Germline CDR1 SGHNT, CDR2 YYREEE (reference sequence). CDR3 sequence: CASSHDRVVSAQYF. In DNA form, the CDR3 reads TGTGCCAGCAGTCATGACAGAGTAGTTTCGGCCCAGTACTTC.

The CDR3 spells CASSLGWAQYNSPLHF. The CDR3 nucleotides read TGTGCCAGCAGCTTAGGGTGGGCGCAGTATAATTCACCCCTCCACTTT. The chain joins TRBV11-2 to TRBJ1-6, with D uncertain. This CDR3 is 16 amino acids long. V lost 1 base and J lost 4, with 11 bases in between. Germline lookup yields CDR1 SGHAT and CDR2 FQNNGV.

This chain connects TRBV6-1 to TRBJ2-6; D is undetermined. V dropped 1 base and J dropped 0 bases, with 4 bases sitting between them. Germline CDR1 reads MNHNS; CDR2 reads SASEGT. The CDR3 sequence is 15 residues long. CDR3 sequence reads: CASSEGSSGANVLTF. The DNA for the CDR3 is TGTGCCAGCAGTGAAGGGAGCTCTGGGGCCAACGTCCTGACTTTC.

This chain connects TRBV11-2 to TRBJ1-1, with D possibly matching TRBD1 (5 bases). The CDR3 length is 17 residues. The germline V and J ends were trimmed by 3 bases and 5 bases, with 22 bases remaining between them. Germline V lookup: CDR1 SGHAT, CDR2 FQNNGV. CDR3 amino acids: CASSFSGRSLLGTEAFF. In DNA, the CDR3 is TGTGCCAGCAGCTTTTCGGGACGCTCCCTCCTGGGGACTGAAGCTTTCTTT.

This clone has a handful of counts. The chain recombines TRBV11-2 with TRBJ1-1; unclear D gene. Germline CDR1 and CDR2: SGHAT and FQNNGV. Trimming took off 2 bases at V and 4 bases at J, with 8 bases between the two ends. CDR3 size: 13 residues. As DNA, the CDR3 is TGTGCCAGCAGCTTATACTCATCCACTGAAGCTTTCTTT. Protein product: CASSLYSSTEAFF.

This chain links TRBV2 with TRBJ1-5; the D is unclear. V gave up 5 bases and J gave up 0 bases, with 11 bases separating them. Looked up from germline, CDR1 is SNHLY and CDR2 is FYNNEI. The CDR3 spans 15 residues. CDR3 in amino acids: CASSPQAGSNQPQHF. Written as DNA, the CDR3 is TGTGCCAGCAGTCCCCAGGCAGGTAGCAATCAGCCCCAGCATTTT. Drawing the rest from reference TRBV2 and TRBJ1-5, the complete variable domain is EPEVTQTPSHQVTQMGQEVILRCVPISNHLYFYWYRQILGQKVEFLVSFYNNEISEKSEIFDDQFSVERPDGSNFTLKIRSTKLEDSAMYFCASSPQAGSNQPQHFGDGTRLSIL.

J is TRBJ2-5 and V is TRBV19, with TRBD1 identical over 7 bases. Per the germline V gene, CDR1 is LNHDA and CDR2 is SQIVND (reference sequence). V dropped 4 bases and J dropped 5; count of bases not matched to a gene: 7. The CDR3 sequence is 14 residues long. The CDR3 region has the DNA TGTGCCAGTAGTACGATGACAGGGTCTGAGACCCAGTACTTC. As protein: CASSTMTGSETQYF.

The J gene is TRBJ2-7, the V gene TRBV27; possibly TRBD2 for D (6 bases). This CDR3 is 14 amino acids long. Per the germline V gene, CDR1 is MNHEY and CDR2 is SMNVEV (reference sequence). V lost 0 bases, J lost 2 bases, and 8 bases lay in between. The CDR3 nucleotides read TGTGCCAGCAGTTTATCGGCGGGACCCTACGAGCAGTACTTC. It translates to CASSLSAGPYEQYF.

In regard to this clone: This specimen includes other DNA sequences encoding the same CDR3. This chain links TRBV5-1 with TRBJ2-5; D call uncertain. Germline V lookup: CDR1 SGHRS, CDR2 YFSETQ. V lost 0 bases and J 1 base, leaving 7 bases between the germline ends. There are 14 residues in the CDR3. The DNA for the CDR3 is TGCGCCAGCAGCTTGGCGGGCAGCCAAGAGACCCAGTACTTC. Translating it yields CASSLAGSQETQYF.

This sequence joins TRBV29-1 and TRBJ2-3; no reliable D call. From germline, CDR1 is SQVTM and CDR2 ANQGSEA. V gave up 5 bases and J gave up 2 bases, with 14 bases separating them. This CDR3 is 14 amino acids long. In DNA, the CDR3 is TGCAGCGTTTCCACTTCATTGGACACAGATACGCAGTATTTT. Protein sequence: CSVSTSLDTDTQYF.

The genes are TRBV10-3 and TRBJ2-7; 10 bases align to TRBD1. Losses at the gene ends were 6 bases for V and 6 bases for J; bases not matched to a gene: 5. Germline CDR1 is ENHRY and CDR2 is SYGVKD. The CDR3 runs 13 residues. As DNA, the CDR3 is TGTGCCATCAGCACCGGGACAGGGGCCGAGCAGTACTTC. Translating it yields CAISTGTGAEQYF.

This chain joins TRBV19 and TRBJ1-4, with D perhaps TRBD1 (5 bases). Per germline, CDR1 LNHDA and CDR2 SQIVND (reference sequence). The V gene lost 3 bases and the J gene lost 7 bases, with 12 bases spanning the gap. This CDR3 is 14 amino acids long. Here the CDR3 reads CASSMAGSGEKLFF. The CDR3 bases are TGTGCCAGTAGTATGGCAGGGTCTGGTGAAAAACTGTTTTTT.

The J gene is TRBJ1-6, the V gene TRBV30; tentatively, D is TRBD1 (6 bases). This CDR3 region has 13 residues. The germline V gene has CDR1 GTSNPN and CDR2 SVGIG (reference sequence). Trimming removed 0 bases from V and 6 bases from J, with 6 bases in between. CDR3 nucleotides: TGTGCCTGGAGTGTAGGGGGTAATTCACCCCTCCACTTT. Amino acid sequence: CAWSVGGNSPLHF.

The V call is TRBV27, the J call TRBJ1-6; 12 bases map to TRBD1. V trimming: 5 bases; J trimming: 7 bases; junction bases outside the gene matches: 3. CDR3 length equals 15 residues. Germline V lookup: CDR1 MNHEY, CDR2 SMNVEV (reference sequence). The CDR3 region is CASSPGTGGNSPLHF. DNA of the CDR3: TGTGCCAGCAGTCCAGGGACAGGGGGCAATTCACCCCTCCACTTT.

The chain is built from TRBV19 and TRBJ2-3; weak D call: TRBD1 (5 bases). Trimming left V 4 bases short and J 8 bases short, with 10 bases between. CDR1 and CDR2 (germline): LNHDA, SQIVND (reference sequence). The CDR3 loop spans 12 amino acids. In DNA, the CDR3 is TGTGCCAGTAGTAACCACAGGAGTACGCAGTATTTT. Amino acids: CASSNHRSTQYF.

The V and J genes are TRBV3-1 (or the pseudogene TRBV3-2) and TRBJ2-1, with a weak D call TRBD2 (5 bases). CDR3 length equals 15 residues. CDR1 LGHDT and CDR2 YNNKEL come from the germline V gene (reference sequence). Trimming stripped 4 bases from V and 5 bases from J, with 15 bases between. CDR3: CASSLSGVPDNEQFF. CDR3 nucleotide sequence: TGTGCCAGCAGCCTAAGCGGAGTGCCCGACAATGAGCAGTTCTTC.

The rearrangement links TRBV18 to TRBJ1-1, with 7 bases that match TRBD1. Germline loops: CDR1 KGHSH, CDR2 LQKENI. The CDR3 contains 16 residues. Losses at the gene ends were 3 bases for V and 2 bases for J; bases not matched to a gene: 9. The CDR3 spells CASSPLGQTSNTEAFF. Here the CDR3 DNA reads TGTGCCAGCTCACCCCTGGGACAGACTAGTAACACTGAAGCTTTCTTT.

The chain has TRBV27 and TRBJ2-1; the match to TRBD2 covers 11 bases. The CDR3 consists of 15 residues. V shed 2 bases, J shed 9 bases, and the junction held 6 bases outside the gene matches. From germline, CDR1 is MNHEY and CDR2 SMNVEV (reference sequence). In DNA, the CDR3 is TGTGCCAGCAGTTTAACAACTAGCGGGAGAGCTGAGCAGTTCTTC. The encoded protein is CASSLTTSGRAEQFF.

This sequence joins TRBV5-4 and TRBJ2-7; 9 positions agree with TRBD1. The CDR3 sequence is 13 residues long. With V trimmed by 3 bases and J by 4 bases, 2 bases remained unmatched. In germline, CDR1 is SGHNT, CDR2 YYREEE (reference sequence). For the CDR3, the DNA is TGTGCCAGCAGCTCACAGGGGGCTTACGAGCAGTACTTC. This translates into CASSSQGAYEQYF. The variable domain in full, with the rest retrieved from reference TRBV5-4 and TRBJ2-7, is ETGVTQSPTHLIKTRGQQVTLRCSSQSGHNTVSWYQQALGQGPQFIFQYYREEENGRGNFPPRFSGLQFPNYSSELNVNALELDDSALYLCASSSQGAYEQYFGPGTRLTVT.

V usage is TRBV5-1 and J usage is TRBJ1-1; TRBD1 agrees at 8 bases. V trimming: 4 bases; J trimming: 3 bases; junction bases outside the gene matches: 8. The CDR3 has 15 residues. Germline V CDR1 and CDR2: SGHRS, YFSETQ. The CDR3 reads CASSPLQGGDTEAFF. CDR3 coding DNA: TGCGCCAGCAGCCCCCTACAGGGGGGGGACACTGAAGCTTTCTTT.

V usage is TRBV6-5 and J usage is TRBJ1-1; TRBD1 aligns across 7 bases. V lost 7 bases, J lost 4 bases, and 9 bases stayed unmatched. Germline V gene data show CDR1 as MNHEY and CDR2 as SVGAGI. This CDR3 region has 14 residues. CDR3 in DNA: TGTGCCAGCATCGTCGACAGGGTGGTCACTGAAGCTTTCTTT. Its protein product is CASIVDRVVTEAFF.

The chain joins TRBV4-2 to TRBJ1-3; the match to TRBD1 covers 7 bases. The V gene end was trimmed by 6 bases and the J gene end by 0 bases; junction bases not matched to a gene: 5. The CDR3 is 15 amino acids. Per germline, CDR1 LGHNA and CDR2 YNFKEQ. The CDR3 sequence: CASSQGGASGNTIYF. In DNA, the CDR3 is TGTGCCAGCAGTCAGGGGGGGGCCTCTGGAAACACCATATATTTT.

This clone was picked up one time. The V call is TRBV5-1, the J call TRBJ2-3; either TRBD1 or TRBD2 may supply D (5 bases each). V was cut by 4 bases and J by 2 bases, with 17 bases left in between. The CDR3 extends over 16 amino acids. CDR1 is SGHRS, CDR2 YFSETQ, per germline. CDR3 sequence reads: CASSPRGDTNTDTQYF. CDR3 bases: TGCGCCAGCAGCCCCCGGGGCGACACCAACACAGATACGCAGTATTTT.

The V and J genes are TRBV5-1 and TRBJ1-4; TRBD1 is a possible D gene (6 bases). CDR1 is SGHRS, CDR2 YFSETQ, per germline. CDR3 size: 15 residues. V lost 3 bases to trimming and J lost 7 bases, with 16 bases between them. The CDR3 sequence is CASSWRAGEGEKLFF. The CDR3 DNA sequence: TGCGCCAGCAGCTGGAGGGCAGGGGAAGGTGAAAAACTGTTTTTT. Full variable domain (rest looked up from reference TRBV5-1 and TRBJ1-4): KAGVTQTPRYLIKTRGQQVTLSCSPISGHRSVSWYQQTPGQGLQFLFEYFSETQRNKGNFPGRFSGRQFSNSRSEMNVSTLELGDSALYLCASSWRAGEGEKLFFGSGTQLSVL.

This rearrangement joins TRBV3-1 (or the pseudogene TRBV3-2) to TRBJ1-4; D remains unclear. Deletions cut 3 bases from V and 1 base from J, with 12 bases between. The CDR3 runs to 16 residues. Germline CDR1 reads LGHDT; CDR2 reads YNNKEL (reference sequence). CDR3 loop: CASSQLPGQTNEKLFF. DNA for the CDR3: TGTGCCAGCAGCCAGCTCCCGGGTCAAACTAATGAAAAACTGTTTTTT.

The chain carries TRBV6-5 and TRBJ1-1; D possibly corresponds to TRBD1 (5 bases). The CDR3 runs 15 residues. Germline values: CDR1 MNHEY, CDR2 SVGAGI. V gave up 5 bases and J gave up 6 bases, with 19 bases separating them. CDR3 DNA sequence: TGTGCCAGCAGTAAACATCCGACAGTCATCTCTGAAGCTTTCTTT. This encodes CASSKHPTVISEAFF.

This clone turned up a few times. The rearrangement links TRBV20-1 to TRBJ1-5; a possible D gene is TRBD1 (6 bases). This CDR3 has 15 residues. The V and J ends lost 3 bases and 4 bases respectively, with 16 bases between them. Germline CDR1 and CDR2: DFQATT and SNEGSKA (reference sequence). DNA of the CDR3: TGCAGTGCTAGTGTGACAGGAGCCGAGAATCAGCCCCAGCATTTT. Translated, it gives CSASVTGAENQPQHF.